One sample yielded the 7 T cell receptor beta chains listed below, sequenced in a study of T cell responses to AZD1222 COVID-19 vaccine. Libraries were prepared by immunoSEQ multiplex PCR; TCRdb keeps only in-frame clonotypes and omits some of them. The sample has roughly 93,000 clones; 65% to 90% are singletons. The material was peripheral blood, obtained on day 0 of AZD1222 vaccination. The source is an adult in good health.

The genes are TRBV6-5 and TRBJ1-5; no firm D call. V was cut by 6 bases and J by 7 bases, with 13 bases left in between. Germline V gene sequence: CDR1 MNHEY, CDR2 SVGAGI. The CDR3 runs to 13 residues. Written as DNA, the CDR3 is TGTGCCAGCAGCTTCGAACGTAGGCAGCCCCAGCATTTT. Amino acids: CASSFERRQPQHF.

The chain employs TRBV30 and TRBJ2-1; TRBD2 aligns across 13 bases. CDR1 is GTSNPN and CDR2 is SVGIG in the germline V gene (reference sequence). The junction had 3 bases not matched to a gene; V was cut back by 3 bases and J by 7 bases. The CDR3 extends over 14 amino acids. DNA for the CDR3: TGTGCCTGGAGACTAGCGGGGGGGTGGAATGAGCAGTTCTTC. Its protein is CAWRLAGGWNEQFF.

The chain has TRBV7-9 and TRBJ2-1; TRBD2 agrees at 12 bases. Germline-derived CDR1 and CDR2 are SEHNR and FQNEAQ (reference sequence). V lost 4 bases to trimming and J lost 9 bases; unmatched junction nucleotides: 10. The CDR3 consists of 16 residues. The DNA of the CDR3 is TGTGCCAGCAGCTCAAAGACTAGCGGGGGCCTTATTGAGCAGTTCTTC. Protein: CASSSKTSGGLIEQFF. Combining the CDR3 with reference TRBV7-9 and TRBJ2-1 gives the whole variable domain DTGVSQNPRHKITKRGQNVTFRCDPISEHNRLYWYRQTLGQGPEFLTYFQNEAQLEKSRLLSDRFSAERPKGSFSTLEIQRTEQGDSAMYLCASSSKTSGGLIEQFFGPGTRLTVL.

The chain couples TRBV30 to TRBJ1-5; D is uncertain. The ends were cut back, 0 bases at V and 0 bases at J, with 9 bases in the middle. The CDR3 runs to 15 residues. CDR1 and CDR2 from the germline V gene are GTSNPN and SVGIG (reference sequence). The CDR3 sequence: CAWSVGVNSNQPQHF. In nucleotides, the CDR3 is TGTGCCTGGAGTGTCGGAGTAAATAGCAATCAGCCCCAGCATTTT.

A single count supports this clone. The V and J genes are TRBV9 and TRBJ2-6; the D gene is possibly TRBD2 (5 bases). V was pared by 4 bases and J by 0 bases, with 11 bases between. The CDR3 covers 16 residues. CDR1 SGDLS and CDR2 YYNGEE come from the germline V gene. The CDR3 sequence: CASSQTGTSGANVLTF. The CDR3 DNA is TGTGCCAGCAGCCAAACGGGAACCTCTGGGGCCAACGTCCTGACTTTC.

The CDR3 coding sequence is TGTGCCAGCAGTTACGACGGCTATAGGCCCCAGCATTTT. It yields the protein CASSYDGYRPQHF. The chain carries TRBV6-5 and TRBJ1-5; D uncertain. Germline V gene sequence: CDR1 MNHEY, CDR2 SVGAGI. The CDR3 is 13 residues long. V was trimmed by 2 bases and J by 9 bases, leaving 11 bases between them.

The rearrangement uses TRBV15 and TRBJ2-1, with a weak D call TRBD1 (5 bases). Germline V lookup: CDR1 LNHNV, CDR2 YYDKDF (reference sequence). With 0 bases removed from V and 1 base from J, the gap between germline ends came to 10 bases. This CDR3 has 16 amino acids. The CDR3 DNA is TGTGCCACCAGCAGAGAAAGACAGAAATCCTACAATGAGCAGTTCTTC. Translation gives CATSRERQKSYNEQFF.